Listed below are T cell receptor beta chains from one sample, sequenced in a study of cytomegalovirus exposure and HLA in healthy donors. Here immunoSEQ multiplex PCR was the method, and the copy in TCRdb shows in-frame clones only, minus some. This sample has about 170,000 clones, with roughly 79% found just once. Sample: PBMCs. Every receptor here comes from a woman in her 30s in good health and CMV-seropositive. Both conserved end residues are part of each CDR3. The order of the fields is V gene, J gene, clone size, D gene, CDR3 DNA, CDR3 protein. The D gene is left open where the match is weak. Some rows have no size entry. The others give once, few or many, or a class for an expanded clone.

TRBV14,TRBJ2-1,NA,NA,TGTGCCAGCAGCCCGCTAGTGATGCCGTACAATGAGCAGTTCTTC,CASSPLVMPYNEQFF
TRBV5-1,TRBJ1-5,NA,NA,TGCGCCAGCAGCATGGACAGCTTTAGCAATCAGCCCCAGCATTTT,CASSMDSFSNQPQHF
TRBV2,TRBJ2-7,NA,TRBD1,TGTGCCAGCATTCTTGGGACAGGGAACTACGAGCAGTACTTC,CASILGTGNYEQYF
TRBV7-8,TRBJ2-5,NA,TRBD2,TGTGCCAGCAGCTTAGGGACTAGCGTAGTAGAGACCCAGTACTTC,CASSLGTSVVETQYF
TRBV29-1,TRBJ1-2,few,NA,TGCAGCGTTCTAGAGAATGGCTACACCTTC,CSVLENGYTF
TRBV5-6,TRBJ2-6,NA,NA,TGTGCCAGCAGCTCTCCGACAGAGACTTCCTCTGGGGCCAACGTCCTGACTTTC,CASSSPTETSSGANVLTF
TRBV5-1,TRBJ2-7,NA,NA,TGCGCCAGCAGCTTGGGGCCAGGGACTTACGAGCAGTACTTC,CASSLGPGTYEQYF
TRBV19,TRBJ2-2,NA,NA,TGTGCCAGTAGAAAGGAGGGGTTTGAGACCGGGGAGCTGTTTTTT,CASRKEGFETGELFF
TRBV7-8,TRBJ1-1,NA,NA,TGTGCCAGCAGCAAGGACAGATACACTGAAGCTTTCTTT,CASSKDRYTEAFF
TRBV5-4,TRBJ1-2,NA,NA,TGTGCCAGCACCAACGACAGAAGAGGCTACACCTTC,CASTNDRRGYTF
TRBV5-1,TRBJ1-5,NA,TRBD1,TGCGCCAGCAGCGCGGGACAGGGACTCAATCAGCCCCAGCATTTT,CASSAGQGLNQPQHF
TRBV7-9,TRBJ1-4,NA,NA,TGTGCCAGCAGCTCCTCTCGGACTAATGAAAAACTGTTTTTT,CASSSSRTNEKLFF
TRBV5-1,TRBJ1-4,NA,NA,TGCGCCAGCAGCCCCTCGACAGGACTCGGTGAAAAACTGTTTTTT,CASSPSTGLGEKLFF
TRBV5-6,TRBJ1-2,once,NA,TGTGCCAGCAGCTTGGATTACGGGGACTATGGCTACACCTTC,CASSLDYGDYGYTF
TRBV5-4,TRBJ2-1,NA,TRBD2,TGTGCCAGCAGCTTGTGGGAAGCGGGATCCTACAATGAGCAGTTCTTC,CASSLWEAGSYNEQFF
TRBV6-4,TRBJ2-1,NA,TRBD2,TGTGCCAGCAGTGGGACTAGCGGGGGGTACAATGAGCAGTTCTTC,CASSGTSGGYNEQFF
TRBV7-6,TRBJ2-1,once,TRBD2,TGTGCCAGCAGCTCGGGACTAGCGGGTAACTACAATGAGCAGTTCTTC,CASSSGLAGNYNEQFF
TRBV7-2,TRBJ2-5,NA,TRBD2,TGTGCCAGCAGCTTATTTATTCTAGCGGGAGCCCGACAAGAGACCCAGTACTTC,CASSLFILAGARQETQYF
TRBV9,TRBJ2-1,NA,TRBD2,TGTGCCAGCAGCGTAGCCCTCGGCCTAGCGGGGGGGTATAATGAGCAGTTCTTC,CASSVALGLAGGYNEQFF
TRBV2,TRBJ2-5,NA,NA,TGTGCCAGCTCAACGGGAATAGAAGAGACCCAGTACTTC,CASSTGIEETQYF
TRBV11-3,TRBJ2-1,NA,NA,TGTGCCAGCAGCTCAAGAGACACCTCCCCCTACAATGAGCAGTTCTTC,CASSSRDTSPYNEQFF
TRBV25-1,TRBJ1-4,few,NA,TGTGCCAGCGGCGAAACAGGGAGCAATGAAAAACTGTTTTTT,CASGETGSNEKLFF
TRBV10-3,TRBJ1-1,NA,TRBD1,TGTGCCATCAGTGATACCACAGGGGGCGCGGGAAACACTGAAGCTTTCTTT,CAISDTTGGAGNTEAFF
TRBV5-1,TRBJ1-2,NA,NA,TGCGCCAGCAGCCCCACTCAATTCGACAGAGCTGCTATTTATGGCTACACCTTC,CASSPTQFDRAAIYGYTF
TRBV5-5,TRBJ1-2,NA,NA,TGTGCCAGCAGCTTCAGTTTTTCAGGGAACTATGGCTACACCTTC,CASSFSFSGNYGYTF
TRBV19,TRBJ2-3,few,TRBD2,TGTGCCAGTAGGGCGGGACTAGCCCCAGATACGCAGTATTTT,CASRAGLAPDTQYF
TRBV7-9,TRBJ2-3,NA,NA,TGTGCCTACGCCCCGGGACTCCTAACAGATACGCAGTATTTT,CAYAPGLLTDTQYF
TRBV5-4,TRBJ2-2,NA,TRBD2,TGTGCCAGCGGACTAGCGGGGGGGCCGGGCGGGGAGCTGTTTTTT,CASGLAGGPGGELFF
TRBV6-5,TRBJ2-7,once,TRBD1,TGTGCCAGCAGTTACGGCGGAGCAGGGGGCCCATACGAGCAGTACTTC,CASSYGGAGGPYEQYF
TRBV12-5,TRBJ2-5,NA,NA,TGTGCTAGTGGTTTGGGTCAGGCTGAGGAGACCCAGTACTTC,CASGLGQAEETQYF
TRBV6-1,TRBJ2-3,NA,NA,TGTGCCAGCAGTTGGGCTAGCGTAAGCACAGATACGCAGTATTTT,CASSWASVSTDTQYF
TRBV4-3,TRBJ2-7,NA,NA,TGCGCCAGCAGCCAAGTAAGGACATTTGGGGAGCAGTACTTC,CASSQVRTFGEQYF
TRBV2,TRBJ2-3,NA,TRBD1,TGTGCCAGCAGAAGAGCCGGGACAGGGAATTCCCTTTCAGATACGCAGTATTTT,CASRRAGTGNSLSDTQYF
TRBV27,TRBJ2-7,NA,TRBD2,TGTGCCAGCAGTTTAGGACTAGCGGGAGTGTACGAGCAGTACTTC,CASSLGLAGVYEQYF
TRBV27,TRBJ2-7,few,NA,TGTGCCAGCAGTTTATTCCGGGGGTTTACCCACGAGCAGTACTTC,CASSLFRGFTHEQYF
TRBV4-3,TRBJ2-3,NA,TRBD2,TGCGCCAGCAGCCAAAATCTAGCGGGGGGGGCAGATACGCAGTATTTT,CASSQNLAGGADTQYF
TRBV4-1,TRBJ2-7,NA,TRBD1,TGCGCCAGCAGCCGAGACAGGGACTCCTACGAGCAGTACTTC,CASSRDRDSYEQYF
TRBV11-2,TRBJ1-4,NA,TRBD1,TGTGCCAGCAGCACTATGACAGGGTATGAAGAAAAACTGTTTTTT,CASSTMTGYEEKLFF
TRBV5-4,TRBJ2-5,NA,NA,TGTGCCAGCAGCCCGAGGGGGGGCGCGGAGACCCAGTACTTC,CASSPRGGAETQYF
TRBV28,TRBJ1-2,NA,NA,TGTGCCAGCAGTTTGCCTTATCGGCAGGCCCATGGCTACACCTTC,CASSLPYRQAHGYTF
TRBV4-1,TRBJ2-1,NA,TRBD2,TGCGCCAGCAGCCTCATAGCGGGAGGGCCCTCGTACAATGAGCAGTTCTTC,CASSLIAGGPSYNEQFF
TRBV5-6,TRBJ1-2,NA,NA,TGTGCCAGCAGCTTGGGCGGACTCTATGGCTACACCTTC,CASSLGGLYGYTF
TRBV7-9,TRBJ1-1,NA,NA,TGTGCCAGCAGCCCAGGGTGGATGAACACTGAAGCTTTCTTT,CASSPGWMNTEAFF
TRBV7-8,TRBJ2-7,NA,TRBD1,TGTGCCAGCAGCATAAAACCCGGGGACAGAAGGAGTTTCCACGAGCAGTACTTC,CASSIKPGDRRSFHEQYF
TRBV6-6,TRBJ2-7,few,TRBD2,TGTGCCAGCGGACTAGGGACCTACGAGCAGTACTTC,CASGLGTYEQYF
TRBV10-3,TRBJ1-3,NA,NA,TGTGCCATCAGAGCTTCCGAACTTAGCTCTGGAAACACCATATATTTT,CAIRASELSSGNTIYF
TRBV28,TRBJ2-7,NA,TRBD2,TGTGCCAGCAGTACCCGAATAGGGCGGGGGGCCTCCTACGAGCAGTACTTC,CASSTRIGRGASYEQYF
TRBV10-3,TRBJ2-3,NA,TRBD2,TGTGCCATCAGGGGCGGACTAGCGGGAGGTACAGATACGCAGTATTTT,CAIRGGLAGGTDTQYF
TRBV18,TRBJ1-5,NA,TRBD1,TGTGCCAGCTCAGGGGGACAGGGCCGAGAAACTCAGCCCCAGCATTTT,CASSGGQGRETQPQHF
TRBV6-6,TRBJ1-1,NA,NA,TGTGCCAGCAGTTCCCTCCGGACGGGAATGAACACTGAAGCTTTCTTT,CASSSLRTGMNTEAFF
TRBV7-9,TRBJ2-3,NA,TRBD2,TGTGCCAGCAGCGCCCGTCCGACTAGCGGGAGACCAGATACGCAGTATTTT,CASSARPTSGRPDTQYF